This T cell receptor (beta chain) was captured by sequencing in a study of blood T cell repertoires in COVID-19. The wider study: Donors in the United States, Italy and Spain gave samples during acute or convalescent COVID-19. The cDNA or gDNA used as material had been derived from T cells, B-cell-depleted T cells, or PBMCs.

Germline trimming cut 3 bases from V and 1 base from J; bases unmatched to any gene: 7. The CDR3 sequence is 16 residues long. CDR1 is KGHSH, CDR2 LQKENI, per germline. Some clones are missing from TCRdb's copy, which holds only in-frame ones; the method was immunoSEQ multiplex PCR. The sample has 150,000 to 200,000 clones, more than 80% seen once. The chain employs TRBV18 and TRBJ1-2; 8 nucleotides line up with TRBD1. The sequence came from a woman older than 75 with COVID-19, enrolled during active disease. Sequencing was performed on peripheral blood. The CDR3 DNA sequence: TGTGCCAGCTCACCGTCCCCAGGACAGGGTAACTATGGCTACACCTTC. This encodes CASSPSPGQGNYGYTF.